This record looks at one T cell receptor beta chain sequence and its context. Its matching antigen is unknown. This CDR3 contains 11 residues. Germline CDR1 SQVTM, CDR2 ANQGSEA. TCRdb re-called the 5' RACE reads and gives one entry per CDR3 protein, without DNA. The sample includes over 200,000 distinct CDR3 sequences. The record originates from a study of T cells expressing NK-cell markers. Overall study context: CD3+CD56+NKG2C+, CD3+CD56+NKG2C- and CD3+CD56-NKG2C+ T cells, once sorted, supplied the TCR beta repertoires. Study-level findings and limits: In a handful of donors, dominant CD3+CD56+NKG2C+ clonotypes ranked among the top 10 CD8+ clonotypes. Several donors' CD3+CD56-NKG2C+ cells were dominated by the same clonotypes.

The sequenced sample was blood T cells: a sorted CD56 or NKG2C T cell subset, CD4+ or CD8+ T cells, or bulk PBMC T cells (not recorded which). This clonotype was obtained from a man between 18 and 35 years old in good health. This chain joins TRBV29-1 and TRBJ2-1; TCRdb's D call of TRBD1 is untestable without DNA. CDR3: CSVTGEVEQFF.